These 8 T cell receptor beta chains came from one sample sequenced in a study of PD-1 blockade in classical Hodgkin lymphoma. The assay was immunoSEQ multiplex PCR, and TCRdb's table has in-frame clones only and misses some. The sample yields under 20,000 clones, 92% seen once. Noted time point: newly diagnosed, previously untreated cHL patient sample. Thawed PBMCs yielded CD4+ T cells through magnetic negative selection. Sequencing was carried out using CD4+ T cells from blood. These receptors were collected from a human donor with classical Hodgkin lymphoma.

V gene TRBV7-9 combines with J gene TRBJ2-5; the match to TRBD1 covers 9 bases. Trimming cost V 5 bases and J 5 bases; bases outside gene matches: 6. The CDR3 sequence is 14 residues long. Germline CDR1 is SEHNR and CDR2 is FQNEAQ (reference sequence). The CDR3 coding sequence is TGTGCCAGCAGCCCGGACAGGGGTGGGGAGACCCAGTACTTC. Translating it yields CASSPDRGGETQYF.

The chain recombines TRBV18 with TRBJ2-5; D may be TRBD1 or TRBD2 (5 bases each). Trimming left V 3 bases short and J 5 bases short, with 10 bases between. Germline V gives CDR1 KGHSH, CDR2 LQKENI. The CDR3 runs 13 residues. CDR3 residues: CASSPGTGETQYF. The DNA for the CDR3 is TGTGCCAGCTCACCGGGGACGGGTGAGACCCAGTACTTC.

The rearrangement links TRBV11-2 to TRBJ1-1, with a weak D call TRBD1 (6 bases). Germline CDR1 SGHAT, CDR2 FQNNGV. The CDR3 contains 15 residues. Trimming pared 2 bases from V and 0 bases from J, leaving 10 bases between. Written as DNA, the CDR3 is TGTGCCAGCAGCTTACAGGGGCCAATGAACACTGAAGCTTTCTTT. Residues: CASSLQGPMNTEAFF.

This chain joins TRBV27 and TRBJ2-7, with 8 bases aligning to TRBD1. Losses at the gene ends were 7 bases for V and 7 bases for J; bases not matched to a gene: 12. Germline CDR1 reads MNHEY; CDR2 reads SMNVEV (reference sequence). The CDR3 is made up of 14 amino acids. The CDR3 DNA follows: TGTGCCAGCAACCCCCCGGACAGGGTGGTTGAGCAGTACTTC. The encoded protein is CASNPPDRVVEQYF.

This chain joins TRBV11-2 and TRBJ1-2, with D possibly matching TRBD1 (6 bases). Germline lookup yields CDR1 SGHAT and CDR2 FQNNGV. Trimming took 5 bases from V and 5 from J, leaving 12 bases between them. This CDR3 is 13 amino acids long. The CDR3 nucleotides read TGTGCCAGCAGCACCCGGACAGAATATGGCTACACCTTC. Translation: CASSTRTEYGYTF.

The chain employs TRBV7-9 and TRBJ1-4, with no clear D. Trimming removed 0 bases at V and 3 bases at J, with 8 bases between. There are 15 residues in the CDR3. Germline values: CDR1 SEHNR, CDR2 FQNEAQ (reference sequence). CDR3: CASSLAGSPNEKLFF. The CDR3 DNA reads as TGTGCCAGCAGCTTAGCTGGCAGTCCTAATGAAAAACTGTTTTTT.

This clone was found a few times. This sequence joins TRBV30 and TRBJ1-5, with a possible D match to TRBD1 (6 bases). The CDR3 covers 13 residues. Germline values: CDR1 GTSNPN, CDR2 SVGIG (reference sequence). V lost 8 bases to trimming and J lost 1 base, with 12 bases between them. The CDR3 spells CALSQGSNQPQHF. CDR3 coding DNA: TGTGCCCTAAGTCAGGGGAGCAATCAGCCCCAGCATTTT.

The J gene is TRBJ1-1, the V gene TRBV10-3; D is possibly TRBD1 (6 bases). Germline-derived CDR1 and CDR2 are ENHRY and SYGVKD. CDR3 length: 14 residues. The ends were cut back, 6 bases at V and 0 bases at J, with 11 bases in the middle. For the CDR3, the DNA is TGTGCCATCAGAGGTCCAGGGGTGAACACTGAAGCTTTCTTT. Its protein is CAIRGPGVNTEAFF.